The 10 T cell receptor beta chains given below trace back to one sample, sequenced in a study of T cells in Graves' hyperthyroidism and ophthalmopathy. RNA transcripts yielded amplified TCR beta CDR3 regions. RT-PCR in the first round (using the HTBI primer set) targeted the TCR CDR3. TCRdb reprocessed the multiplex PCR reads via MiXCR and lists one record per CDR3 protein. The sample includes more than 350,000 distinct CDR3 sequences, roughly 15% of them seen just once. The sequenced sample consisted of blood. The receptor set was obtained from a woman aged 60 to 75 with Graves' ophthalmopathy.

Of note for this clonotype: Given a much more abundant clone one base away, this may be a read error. CDR3 amino acids: CASSLYSSGGTSSTDTRYF. DNA for the CDR3: TGTGCCAGCAGTTTATATTCCTCCGGGGGAACCTCTAGCACAGATACGCGGTATTTT. The chain uses TRBV28 and TRBJ2-3, with D perhaps matching TRBD2 (6 bases). Germline V gene lookup returns CDR1 MDHEN and CDR2 SYDVKM. This CDR3 spans 19 amino acids.

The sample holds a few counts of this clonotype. CDR3 sequence: CASSPGPAYEQYF. The DNA for the CDR3 is TGTGCCAGTTCCCCCGGGCCAGCCTACGAGCAGTACTTC. The chain uses TRBV19 and TRBJ2-7; D unresolved. The ends were cut back, 8 bases at V and 2 bases at J, with 13 bases in the middle. Germline assignment: CDR1 LNHDA and CDR2 SQIVND (reference sequence). CDR3 length: 13 residues.

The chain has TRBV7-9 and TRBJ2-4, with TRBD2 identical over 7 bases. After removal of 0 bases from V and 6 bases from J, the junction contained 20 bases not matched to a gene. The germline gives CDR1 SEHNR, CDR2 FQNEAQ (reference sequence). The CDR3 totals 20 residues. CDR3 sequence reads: CASSLASGGSRITTGNIQYF. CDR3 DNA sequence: TGTGCCAGCAGCTTAGCAAGTGGCGGGAGCAGGATTACGACCGGAAACATTCAGTACTTC.

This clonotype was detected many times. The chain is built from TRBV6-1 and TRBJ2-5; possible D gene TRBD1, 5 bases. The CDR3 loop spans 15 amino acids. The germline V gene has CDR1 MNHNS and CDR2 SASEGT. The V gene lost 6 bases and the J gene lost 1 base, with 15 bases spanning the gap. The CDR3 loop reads CASRKSLTVQETQYF. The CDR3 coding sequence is TGTGCCAGCAGAAAATCCTTGACAGTCCAAGAGACCCAGTACTTC.

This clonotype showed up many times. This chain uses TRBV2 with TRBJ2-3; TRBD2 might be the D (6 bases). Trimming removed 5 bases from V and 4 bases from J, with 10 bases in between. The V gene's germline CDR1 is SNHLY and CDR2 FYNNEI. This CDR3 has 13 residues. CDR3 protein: CASSYGGPDTQYF. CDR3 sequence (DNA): TGTGCCAGCAGTTACGGGGGTCCAGATACGCAGTATTTT.

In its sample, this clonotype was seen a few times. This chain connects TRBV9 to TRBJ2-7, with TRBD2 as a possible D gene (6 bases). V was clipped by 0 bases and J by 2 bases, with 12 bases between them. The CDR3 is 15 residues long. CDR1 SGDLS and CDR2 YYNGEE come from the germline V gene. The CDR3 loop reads CASSVDGSNTYEQYF. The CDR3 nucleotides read TGTGCCAGCAGCGTAGACGGGAGTAACACCTACGAGCAGTACTTC.

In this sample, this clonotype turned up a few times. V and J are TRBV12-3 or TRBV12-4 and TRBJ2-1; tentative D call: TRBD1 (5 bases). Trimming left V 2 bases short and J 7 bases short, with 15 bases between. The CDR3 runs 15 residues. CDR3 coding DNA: TGTGCCAGCAGTTTAAGTCAGGGTCTTGTAAATGAGCAGTTCTTC. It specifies CASSLSQGLVNEQFF.

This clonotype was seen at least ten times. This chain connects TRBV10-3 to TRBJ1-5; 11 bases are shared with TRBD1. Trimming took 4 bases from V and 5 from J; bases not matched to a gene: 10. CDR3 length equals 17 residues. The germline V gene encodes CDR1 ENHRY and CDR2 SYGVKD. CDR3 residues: CAISASTGTGGYQPQHF. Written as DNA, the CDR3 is TGTGCCATCAGTGCCTCCACCGGGACAGGGGGGTATCAGCCCCAGCATTTT.

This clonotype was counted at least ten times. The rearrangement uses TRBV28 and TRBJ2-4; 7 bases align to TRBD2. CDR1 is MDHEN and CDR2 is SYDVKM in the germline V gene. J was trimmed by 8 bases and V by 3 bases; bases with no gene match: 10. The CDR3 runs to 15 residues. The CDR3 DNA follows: TGTGCCAGCAGTTTGGGGGGGATAATCGAGGACATTCAGTACTTC. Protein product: CASSLGGIIEDIQYF.

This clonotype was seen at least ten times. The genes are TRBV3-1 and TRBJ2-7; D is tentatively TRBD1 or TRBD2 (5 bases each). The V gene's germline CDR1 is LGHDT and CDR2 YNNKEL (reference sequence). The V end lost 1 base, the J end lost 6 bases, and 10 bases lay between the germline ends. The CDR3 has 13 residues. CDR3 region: CASSQARGPEQYF. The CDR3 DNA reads TGTGCCAGCAGCCAAGCCCGGGGCCCCGAGCAGTACTTC.